These T cell receptor beta chains were read from a single sample in a study of T cell changes during pregnancy in multiple sclerosis. TCRdb's table, derived via immunoSEQ multiplex PCR, lists solely in-frame clones and lacks some. The sample records under 85,000 clones, 90% being singletons. This specimen was peripheral blood, taken in the third trimester of pregnancy. The receptors originated from a female donor with multiple sclerosis, enrolled in a pregnancy study. CDR3s include the opening cysteine and the closing phenylalanine or tryptophan. The order of the fields is J gene, clone size, CDR3 length, D gene, V gene, CDR3 DNA, CDR3 protein. A D gene is named only where the DNA matches it firmly. Size tells how often a clone was seen (once, few, many) or the class of an expanded clone, and some rows leave it out.

TRBJ1-2 - 14 - TRBV27 TGTGCCAGCAGTTTAGAACAGGGTCGAAGTGGCTACACCTTC CASSLEQGRSGYTF
TRBJ1-1 - 14 - TRBV6-1 TGTGCCAGCAGTGAAGCTTATATGACAAGTGAAGCTTTCTTT CASSEAYMTSEAFF
TRBJ2-6 few 13 TRBD2 TRBV30 TGTGCCGGGAGCGGGGTCGGGGCCAACGTCCTGACTTTC CAGSGVGANVLTF
TRBJ1-5 - 15 TRBD1 TRBV6-5 TGTGCCAGCAGTACGACAGGGGACGGACTTCAGCCCCAGCATTTT CASSTTGDGLQPQHF
TRBJ1-1 - 14 - TRBV5-4 TGTGCCAGCAGTCCCAGGTCGGGAAACACTGAAGCTTTCTTT CASSPRSGNTEAFF
TRBJ2-5 - 14 - TRBV2 TGTGCCAGCAGGGCAGATGCTGTCCAAGAGACCCAGTACTTC CASRADAVQETQYF
TRBJ1-5 - 14 TRBD1 TRBV27 TGTGCCAGCGGTGACAGGGGAGAGGGCCAGCCCCAGCATTTT CASGDRGEGQPQHF
TRBJ2-6 once 19 TRBD1 TRBV10-1 TGCGCCAGCAGTTCTTTTGGCGGGACAGGGGTCTCTGGGGCCAACGTCCTGACTTTC CASSSFGGTGVSGANVLTF
TRBJ2-6 - 17 - TRBV2 TGTGCCAGCAGGCCAGGACTACTCAGCTCTGGGGCCAACGTCCTGACTTTC CASRPGLLSSGANVLTF
TRBJ1-1 - 11 - TRBV19 TGTGCCAGTAGCCCCAGCACTGAAGCTTTCTTT CASSPSTEAFF
TRBJ1-1 - 16 - TRBV27 TGTGCCAGCAGTTTACCACCTGGGGCGGCCGGCACTGAAGCTTTCTTT CASSLPPGAAGTEAFF
TRBJ1-1 - 16 - TRBV7-9 TGTGCCAGCAGCCCTCCGGAAGGGGGAGTTAACACTGAAGCTTTCTTT CASSPPEGGVNTEAFF